This T cell receptor beta chain was retrieved from a study of blood T cell repertoires in COVID-19. As for the study in general: Samples came from the United States, Italy and Spain, spanning acute and convalescent COVID-19. PBMCs, B-cell-depleted T cells, or T cells were the source of the cDNA or gDNA that made up the material.

The authors' processing: Reference gene primer amplification gave estimated nucleated cell counts. The assay was immunoSEQ multiplex PCR, and TCRdb's table has in-frame clones only and misses some. V, J and clone size were drawn from that table, and D and trimming were deduced from the DNA. The profile shows fewer than 300,000 clones, 70% to 90% of them singletons. This CDR3 contains 13 residues. Germline assignment: CDR1 MNHEY and CDR2 SVGEGT. After removal of 5 bases from V and 4 bases from J, the junction contained 3 bases not matched to a gene. This clonotype was obtained from a woman between 65 and 79 years old with active or convalescent COVID-19. Material for sequencing was peripheral blood. The chain employs TRBV6-2 or TRBV6-3 and TRBJ1-2; 8 nucleotides agree with TRBD1. CDR3 sequence (DNA): TGTGCCAGCAGTAGCCAGGGGGCCTATGGCTACACCTTC. Translated, it gives CASSSQGAYGYTF.